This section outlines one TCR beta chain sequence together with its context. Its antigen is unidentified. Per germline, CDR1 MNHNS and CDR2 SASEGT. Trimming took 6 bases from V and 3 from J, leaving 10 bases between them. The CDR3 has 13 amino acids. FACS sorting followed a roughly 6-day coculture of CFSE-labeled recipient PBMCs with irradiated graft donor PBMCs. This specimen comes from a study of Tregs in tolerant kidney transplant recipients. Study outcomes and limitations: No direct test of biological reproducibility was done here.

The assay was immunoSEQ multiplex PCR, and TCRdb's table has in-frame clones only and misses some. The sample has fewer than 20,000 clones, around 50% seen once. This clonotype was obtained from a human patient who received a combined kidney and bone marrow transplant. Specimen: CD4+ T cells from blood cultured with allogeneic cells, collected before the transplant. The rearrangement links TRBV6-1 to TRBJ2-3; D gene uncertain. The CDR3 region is CASRTGYTDTQYF. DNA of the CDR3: TGTGCCAGCAGGACTGGGTATACAGATACGCAGTATTTT.